These T cell receptor beta chains were read from a single sample in a study of cytomegalovirus exposure and HLA in healthy donors. Repertoires were generated with immunoSEQ multiplex PCR, while TCRdb's copy carries only in-frame clones and drops some. This table has roughly 190,000 clones, 78% appearing once. Sample: PBMCs. The receptors were gathered from a female donor in good health and CMV-seronegative. CDR3s include the opening cysteine and the closing phenylalanine or tryptophan. The size entry is marked missing in some rows and otherwise reads once, few, many or a size class.

CASSQNEGARDEQYF	TRBV23-1	TRBJ2-7	-
CASSMGPYEKLFF	TRBV19	TRBJ1-4	-
CASSSGTSGIGEQFF	TRBV5-1	TRBJ2-1	few
CASSLRDGRATDTQYF	TRBV4-1	TRBJ2-3	few
CACREAANYGYTF	TRBV23-1	TRBJ1-2	-
CASSPRGAVGNTIYF	TRBV9	TRBJ1-3	-
CASSLTPGLVNNEQFF	TRBV7-3	TRBJ2-1	-
CASSLVAGGPTGELFF	TRBV5-1	TRBJ2-2	-
CASSQHRTGVPEQFF	TRBV4-3	TRBJ2-1	-
CASSLGRVEPGNTIYF	TRBV28	TRBJ1-3	-
CASSPTGGPYNEQFF	TRBV7-3	TRBJ2-1	-
CASSLEGSRPEAFF	TRBV7-3	TRBJ1-1	-
CASSLFPSGSLYNEQFF	TRBV4-3	TRBJ2-1	-
CASSSGLAGGPSDTQYF	TRBV7-9	TRBJ2-3	once
CASSLRAGGNQPQHF	TRBV7-2	TRBJ1-5	-
CASSALGQAVPGNTIYF	TRBV6-1	TRBJ1-3	-
CSASLGPGYTF	TRBV20-1	TRBJ1-2	-
CASSDLPGTPSTDTQYF	TRBV9	TRBJ2-3	-
CASSRGLAGVSSYNEQFF	TRBV5-1	TRBJ2-1	-
CASSPGGLQETQYF	TRBV11-2	TRBJ2-5	once
CASQTGGDTEAFF	TRBV7-9	TRBJ1-1	-
CASSQMAGGYEQYF	TRBV4-3	TRBJ2-7	few
CASSLIRGDGELFF	TRBV27	TRBJ2-2	-
CASSVGGRTEAFF	TRBV9	TRBJ1-1	once
CASSSAGGGNEQYF	TRBV9	TRBJ2-7	-
CASSVEPHLEGANNSPLHF	TRBV9	TRBJ1-6	-
CATSRDESRGTDTQYF	TRBV15	TRBJ2-3	-
CAISEKREAGELFF	TRBV10-3	TRBJ2-2	few
CASSSLAGKPYEQYF	TRBV7-9	TRBJ2-7	-
CASSLDFGVNEQFF	TRBV11-3	TRBJ2-1	-
CAWSVQNREAFF	TRBV30	TRBJ1-1	-
CASSPRAREQYF	TRBV5-6	TRBJ2-7	-
CASSFQPGFGGTDTQYF	TRBV28	TRBJ2-3	-
CASSLGGGADTQYF	TRBV7-6	TRBJ2-3	-
CASSVGDSYNEQFF	TRBV9	TRBJ2-1	-
CASSFTRKDRVSYEQYF	TRBV7-9	TRBJ2-7	-
CASSYRGRGNQPQHF	TRBV28	TRBJ1-5	-
CASSVEIAGKTGELFF	TRBV9	TRBJ2-2	-
CASTGGASGNTIYF	TRBV19	TRBJ1-3	-
CASSLIASENEQFF	TRBV7-3	TRBJ2-1	-
CAWSKASGKWEETQYF	TRBV30	TRBJ2-5	-
CAIQGINTEAFF	TRBV10-3	TRBJ1-1	-
CASDMTGNEQFF	TRBV6-1	TRBJ2-1	-
CASSLLGSSYEQYF	TRBV13	TRBJ2-7	-
CASSLLGGSDEKLFF	TRBV5-1	TRBJ1-4	-
CASSPSGAWTDTQYF	TRBV2	TRBJ2-3	-
CASSQEPRSEGEQFF	TRBV4-3	TRBJ2-1	-
CASSRGLFISYEQYF	TRBV21-1	TRBJ2-7	few
CASSILRGPDNEQFF	TRBV19	TRBJ2-1	-
CASSQEREESYEQYF	TRBV4-2	TRBJ2-7	-
CASSLGTGGPSDEQFF	TRBV7-7	TRBJ2-1	-
CASSMGLAGDNEQFF	TRBV7-9	TRBJ2-1	-
CASSPRTSGYQETQYF	TRBV11-2	TRBJ2-5	-
CASSSFDRNYGYTF	TRBV5-6	TRBJ1-2	-
CASSSRRAGNTEAFF	TRBV7-9	TRBJ1-1	-
CASSDGHREEQYF	TRBV25-1	TRBJ2-7	-
CASSFGLAGGSYNEQFF	TRBV11-3	TRBJ2-1	-
CASRLTGAKSYEQYF	TRBV2	-	-
CASSPRTGALVFTDTQYF	TRBV5-1	TRBJ2-3	-
CASSYASRGTQYF	TRBV6-5	TRBJ2-3	-